Described below is a single T cell receptor beta chain sequence and its context. There are 14 residues in the CDR3. Germline V lookup: CDR1 SGHTA, CDR2 FQGNSA. The junction had 6 bases not matched to a gene; V was cut back by 5 bases and J by 4 bases. In the authors' workflow: Amplification from reference gene primers served as the basis for estimated nucleated cell counts. Some clones are missing from TCRdb's copy, which holds only in-frame ones; the method was immunoSEQ multiplex PCR. V, J and clone size were drawn from that table, and D and trimming were deduced from the DNA. The sample has approximately 51,000 clones; about 85% are singletons. The data were taken from a study of blood T cell repertoires in COVID-19. Study at large: Specimens from acute and convalescent COVID-19 originated in the United States, Italy and Spain. T cells, B-cell-depleted T cells, or PBMCs provided the cDNA or gDNA that served as material.

The V call is TRBV7-2, the J call TRBJ1-2; 8 nucleotides agree with TRBD1. This TCR derives from a human donor in a cohort sampled during active COVID-19. Sequenced input: peripheral blood. In DNA, the CDR3 is TGTGCCAGCAGCCCAATGGGACAGGCCTATGGCTACACCTTC. This gives the protein CASSPMGQAYGYTF.